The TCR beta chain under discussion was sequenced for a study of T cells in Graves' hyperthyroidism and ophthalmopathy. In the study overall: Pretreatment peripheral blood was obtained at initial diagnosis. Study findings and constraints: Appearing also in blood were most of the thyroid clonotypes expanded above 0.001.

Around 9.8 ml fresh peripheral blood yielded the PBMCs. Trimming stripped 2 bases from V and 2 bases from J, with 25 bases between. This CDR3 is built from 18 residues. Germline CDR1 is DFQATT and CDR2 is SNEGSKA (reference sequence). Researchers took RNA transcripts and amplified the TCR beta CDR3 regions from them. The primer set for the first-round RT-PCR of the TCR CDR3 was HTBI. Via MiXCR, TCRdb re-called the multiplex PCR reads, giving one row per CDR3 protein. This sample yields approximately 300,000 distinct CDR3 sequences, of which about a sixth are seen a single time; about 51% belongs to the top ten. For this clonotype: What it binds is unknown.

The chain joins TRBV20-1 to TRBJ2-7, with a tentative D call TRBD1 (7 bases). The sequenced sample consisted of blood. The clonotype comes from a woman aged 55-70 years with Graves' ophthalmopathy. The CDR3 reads CSARTLIAGTAGPYEQYF. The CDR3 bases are TGCAGTGCTAGAACACTGATTGCGGGGACAGCGGGCCCCTACGAGCAGTACTTC.